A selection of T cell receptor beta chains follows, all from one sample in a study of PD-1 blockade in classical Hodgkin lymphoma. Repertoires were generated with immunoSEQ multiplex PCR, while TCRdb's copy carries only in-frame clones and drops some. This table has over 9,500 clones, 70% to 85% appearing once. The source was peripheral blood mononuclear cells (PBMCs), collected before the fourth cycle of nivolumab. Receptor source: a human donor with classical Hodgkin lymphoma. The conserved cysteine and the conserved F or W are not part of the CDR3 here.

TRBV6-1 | ASSDIRGYNEQF
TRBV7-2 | ASSLAGMLYEQY
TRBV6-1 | ASSEAPGQGYQPQH
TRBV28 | ATPSSRATNYGYT
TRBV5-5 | ASSLIGDRGTYEQY
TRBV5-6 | ASSSGTVYEEPQH
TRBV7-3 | ASSLSGDTGELF
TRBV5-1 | ASSFNAFTDTQY
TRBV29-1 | SATGVSDGYT
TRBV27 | ASSGGDFAYEQY
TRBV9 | ASRGLAGGEQF
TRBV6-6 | ASSYSRSSGTLEQY
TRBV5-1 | ASYPTPTSGRPGDYNEQF
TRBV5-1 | ASSFTGDSYEQY
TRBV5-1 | ASSFGNGRKETQY
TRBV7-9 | ASSLGSGAHEQY
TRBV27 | ASSLREGSDTQY
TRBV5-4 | ASSRGLVRTDTQY
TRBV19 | ASSRRLAGIQNEQF
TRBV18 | ASSRGSEINQPQH
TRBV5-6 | ASSLHVYSGNTIY
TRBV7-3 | ASSRTGGGNADTQY
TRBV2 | ASSVARGYNEQF
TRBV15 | ATSRDLRGQGFSYEQY
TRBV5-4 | ASSLANGYT
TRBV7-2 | ASSLDGGNTEAF
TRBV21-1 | ASSHRDRLNSGNTIY
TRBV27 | ASSLKGTAPEQY
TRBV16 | ASSAVDRGMRGQF
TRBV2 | ASKDLAGDSTDTQY
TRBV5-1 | ASSLVADRPDYGYT
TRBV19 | ASSIRGLGGGTTPYEQY
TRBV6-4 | ASSDSVTDTQY
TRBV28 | ASSFPQGEGIYEQY
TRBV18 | ASSPRGTDTQY
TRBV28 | ASSFWAGGTGELF
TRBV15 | ATSRGRYGSYEQY
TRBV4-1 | ASSLLGLAGMGVGEQF
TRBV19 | ASKTAGTDTQY
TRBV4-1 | ASTPVRGASTDTQY
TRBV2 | ASSEQQETQY
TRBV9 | ASSPPRGYGYT
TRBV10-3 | AIGQGKTQY
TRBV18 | ASSPPRAGEHTGELF
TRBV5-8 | ASSVGLAGDEQY
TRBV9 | ASSQSGTDTQY
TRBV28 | ASSQGGGFSYGYT
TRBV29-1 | SAWTGGKFSYEQY
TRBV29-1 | SGQGFPEAF
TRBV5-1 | ASSLNRSAGRGKLF
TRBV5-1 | ASSVGQGPGANVLT
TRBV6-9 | ASSYTETTEAF
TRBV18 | ASSPAGGPSSYNEQF
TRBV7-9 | ASSQGVSYEQY